Listed below are T cell receptor beta chains from one sample, sequenced in a study of blood T cell repertoires in COVID-19. Profiling relied on immunoSEQ multiplex PCR, and the TCRdb table lists in-frame clones only, not all of them. The table shows about 140,000 clones, with about 80% occurring only once. The sequenced sample was peripheral blood. The receptors were sampled from a human donor in a cohort sampled during active COVID-19. CDR3s include the opening cysteine and the closing phenylalanine or tryptophan. Fields, in order: CDR3 protein, CDR3 DNA, J gene, clone size, D gene, V gene. The D gene is left open where the match is weak. The size field is filled for only some rows; it gives once, few, many or a size class.

cdr3_aa: CASSFPSGGTDTQYF
cdr3_nt: TGTGCCAGCAGTTTCCCTAGCGGGGGCACAGATACGCAGTATTTT
j_call: TRBJ2-3
clone_size: NA
d_call: TRBD2
v_call: TRBV6-2/TRBV6-3

cdr3_aa: CASSLVAQGAAYEQYF
cdr3_nt: TGTGCCAGCAGCTTAGTAGCTCAGGGGGCGGCCTACGAGCAGTACTTC
j_call: TRBJ2-7
clone_size: NA
d_call: TRBD1
v_call: TRBV7-2

cdr3_aa: CASSSGQGVSTGELFF
cdr3_nt: TGTGCCAGCAGTTCGGGACAGGGGGTTTCCACCGGGGAGCTGTTTTTT
j_call: TRBJ2-2
clone_size: NA
d_call: TRBD1
v_call: TRBV28

cdr3_aa: CASRDRGHPLGGELFF
cdr3_nt: TGTGCCAGCAGGGACAGGGGGCACCCATTGGGCGGGGAGCTGTTTTTT
j_call: TRBJ2-2
clone_size: NA
d_call: TRBD1
v_call: TRBV11-3

cdr3_aa: CAISEKAAGSTDTQYF
cdr3_nt: TGTGCCATCAGTGAGAAGGCTGCGGGCTCCACAGATACGCAGTATTTT
j_call: TRBJ2-3
clone_size: NA
d_call: NA
v_call: TRBV10-3

cdr3_aa: CAISGAGVAGSSGANVLTF
cdr3_nt: TGTGCCATCAGTGGGGCCGGAGTAGCGGGGAGCTCTGGGGCCAACGTCCTGACTTTC
j_call: TRBJ2-6
clone_size: few
d_call: TRBD2
v_call: TRBV10-3

cdr3_aa: CASSFGGAAETGNTIYF
cdr3_nt: TGTGCCAGCAGCTTTGGGGGGGCGGCAGAAACCGGAAACACCATATATTTT
j_call: TRBJ1-3
clone_size: NA
d_call: NA
v_call: TRBV13

cdr3_aa: CASRMGLAANNEQFF
cdr3_nt: TGCGCCAGCAGGATGGGACTAGCGGCCAACAATGAGCAGTTCTTC
j_call: TRBJ2-1
clone_size: NA
d_call: TRBD2
v_call: TRBV5-1

cdr3_aa: CASSQDSSFNQPQHF
cdr3_nt: TGTGCCAGTAGTCAAGACAGCTCATTTAATCAGCCCCAGCATTTT
j_call: TRBJ1-5
clone_size: NA
d_call: NA
v_call: TRBV19

cdr3_aa: CASSLKGTGYPPDEQYF
cdr3_nt: TGTGCCAGCAGCTTGAAGGGTACAGGATACCCTCCCGACGAGCAGTACTTC
j_call: TRBJ2-7
clone_size: NA
d_call: NA
v_call: TRBV5-5

cdr3_aa: CASTTSGGMPYEQYF
cdr3_nt: TGTGCCAGCACCACTAGCGGGGGGATGCCCTACGAGCAGTACTTC
j_call: TRBJ2-7
clone_size: NA
d_call: TRBD2
v_call: TRBV28

cdr3_aa: CASSFRSYNEQFF
cdr3_nt: TGCGCCAGCAGCTTCAGAAGTTACAATGAGCAGTTCTTC
j_call: TRBJ2-1
clone_size: NA
d_call: NA
v_call: TRBV5-1

cdr3_aa: CASSPSGQVSYEQYF
cdr3_nt: TGTGCCAGCTCACCCTCTGGACAGGTCTCCTACGAGCAGTACTTC
j_call: TRBJ2-7
clone_size: NA
d_call: TRBD1
v_call: TRBV18

cdr3_aa: CASSARQGARAFF
cdr3_nt: TGTGCCAGCAGCGCCCGACAGGGGGCGAGAGCTTTCTTT
j_call: TRBJ1-1
clone_size: NA
d_call: TRBD1
v_call: TRBV5-4

cdr3_aa: CASSLGLAGYYEQYF
cdr3_nt: TGTGCCAGCTCCCTAGGACTAGCGGGGTACTACGAGCAGTACTTC
j_call: TRBJ2-7
clone_size: NA
d_call: TRBD2
v_call: TRBV18

cdr3_aa: CASSPFGATGKNTGELFF
cdr3_nt: TGTGCCAGCAGCCCCTTTGGGGCGACAGGGAAGAACACCGGGGAGCTGTTTTTT
j_call: TRBJ2-2
clone_size: NA
d_call: TRBD1
v_call: TRBV11-2

cdr3_aa: CAPKGGEQETQYF
cdr3_nt: TGTGCCCCCAAGGGAGGGGAACAAGAGACCCAGTACTTC
j_call: TRBJ2-5
clone_size: NA
d_call: TRBD2
v_call: TRBV9

cdr3_aa: CASSLEQSTQYF
cdr3_nt: TGTGCCAGCAGCTTGGAACAGTCTACGCAGTATTTT
j_call: TRBJ2-3
clone_size: NA
d_call: NA
v_call: TRBV5-8

cdr3_aa: CASSYLQVLDGIGELFF
cdr3_nt: TGTGCCAGCAGTTACCTCCAAGTACTAGATGGCATCGGGGAGCTGTTTTTT
j_call: TRBJ2-2
clone_size: NA
d_call: NA
v_call: TRBV6-2/TRBV6-3

cdr3_aa: CATSDFGHYTF
cdr3_nt: TGTGCCACCAGTGATTTCGGTCACTACACCTTC
j_call: TRBJ1-2
clone_size: NA
d_call: NA
v_call: TRBV24-1

cdr3_aa: CASTRGVRGGSPLHF
cdr3_nt: TGTGCCAGCACCCGAGGTGTCAGGGGCGGTTCACCCCTCCACTTT
j_call: TRBJ1-6
clone_size: NA
d_call: NA
v_call: TRBV6-5

cdr3_aa: CASSQDLPGQGAPEQYF
cdr3_nt: TGTGCCAGCAGCCAAGACCTACCGGGACAGGGGGCTCCCGAGCAGTACTTC
j_call: TRBJ2-7
clone_size: once
d_call: TRBD1
v_call: TRBV4-2

cdr3_aa: CASSQDVGGGTEAFF
cdr3_nt: TGTGCCAGCAGCCAAGATGTGGGGGGGGGAACTGAAGCTTTCTTT
j_call: TRBJ1-1
clone_size: NA
d_call: NA
v_call: TRBV3-1/TRBV3-2

cdr3_aa: CASRGLRMNTEAFF
cdr3_nt: TGTGCCAGCAGGGGGCTAAGGATGAACACTGAAGCTTTCTTT
j_call: TRBJ1-1
clone_size: NA
d_call: NA
v_call: TRBV2

cdr3_aa: CASGGGAITSTDTQYF
cdr3_nt: TGTGCCAGTGGGGGGGGAGCGATTACTAGCACAGATACGCAGTATTTT
j_call: TRBJ2-3
clone_size: NA
d_call: TRBD2
v_call: TRBV7-6

cdr3_aa: CASRIMGGDRGNQPQHF
cdr3_nt: TGTGCCAGCAGAATTATGGGGGGTGACAGGGGAAATCAGCCCCAGCATTTT
j_call: TRBJ1-5
clone_size: NA
d_call: TRBD1
v_call: TRBV28

cdr3_aa: CASTLRWDRGNEQYF
cdr3_nt: TGTGCCAGCACCCTTAGGTGGGACAGGGGCAACGAGCAGTACTTC
j_call: TRBJ2-7
clone_size: once
d_call: TRBD1
v_call: TRBV7-2

cdr3_aa: CASSPSTGSAGELFF
cdr3_nt: TGTGCCAGCAGTCCCTCCACAGGGAGCGCCGGGGAGCTGTTTTTT
j_call: TRBJ2-2
clone_size: NA
d_call: NA
v_call: TRBV11-3

cdr3_aa: CASSLSVDTAYEQYF
cdr3_nt: TGTGCCAGCAGCTTGTCGGTAGACACGGCGTACGAGCAGTACTTC
j_call: TRBJ2-7
clone_size: once
d_call: NA
v_call: TRBV5-8

cdr3_aa: CASSSRVGLGAGNQPQHF
cdr3_nt: TGTGCCAGCAGCTCCCGGGTCGGGTTGGGGGCCGGCAATCAGCCCCAGCATTTT
j_call: TRBJ1-5
clone_size: many
d_call: NA
v_call: TRBV13

cdr3_aa: CASSRNVWGGNNEQFF
cdr3_nt: TGTGCCAGCAGCCGCAATGTCTGGGGGGGGAACAATGAGCAGTTCTTC
j_call: TRBJ2-1
clone_size: NA
d_call: TRBD2
v_call: TRBV7-6

cdr3_aa: CASSITSGGSYEQYF
cdr3_nt: TGTGCCAGCAGCATTACCTCCGGGGGATCCTACGAGCAGTACTTC
j_call: TRBJ2-7
clone_size: NA
d_call: NA
v_call: TRBV11-3

cdr3_aa: CASSLEAGTYEQYF
cdr3_nt: TGCGCCAGCAGCTTGGAGGCGGGGACGTACGAGCAGTACTTC
j_call: TRBJ2-7
clone_size: NA
d_call: NA
v_call: TRBV5-1